This T cell receptor beta chain originates from a study of OX40 agonist ivuxolimab in advanced cancers. Looking at the study overall: Eligibility admitted prior anti-PD-1, anti-PD-L1 or anti-CTLA-4 therapy; roughly 39% had some.

Germline V gene data show CDR1 as SGHTA and CDR2 as FQGNSA. Losses at the gene ends were 5 bases for V and 2 bases for J; bases not matched to a gene: 3. The CDR3 spans 13 residues. Patients with autoimmune history or systemic immunosuppression were excluded. This table comes from immunoSEQ multiplex PCR, and its TCRdb copy is limited to in-frame clones, with some not included. This sample has more than 90,000 clones, with under 90% found just once. The chain carries TRBV7-2 and TRBJ2-7, with 7 bases identical to TRBD1. The sequencing here drew on CD4+ or CD8+ T cells sorted from blood, taken in a trial of the OX40 agonist ivuxolimab. This clonotype was sampled from an adult with an advanced solid tumor such as melanoma, head and neck, liver or kidney cancer. DNA of the CDR3: TGTGCCAGCAGCGTGGACAGGACCTACGAGCAGTACTTC. This translates into CASSVDRTYEQYF.